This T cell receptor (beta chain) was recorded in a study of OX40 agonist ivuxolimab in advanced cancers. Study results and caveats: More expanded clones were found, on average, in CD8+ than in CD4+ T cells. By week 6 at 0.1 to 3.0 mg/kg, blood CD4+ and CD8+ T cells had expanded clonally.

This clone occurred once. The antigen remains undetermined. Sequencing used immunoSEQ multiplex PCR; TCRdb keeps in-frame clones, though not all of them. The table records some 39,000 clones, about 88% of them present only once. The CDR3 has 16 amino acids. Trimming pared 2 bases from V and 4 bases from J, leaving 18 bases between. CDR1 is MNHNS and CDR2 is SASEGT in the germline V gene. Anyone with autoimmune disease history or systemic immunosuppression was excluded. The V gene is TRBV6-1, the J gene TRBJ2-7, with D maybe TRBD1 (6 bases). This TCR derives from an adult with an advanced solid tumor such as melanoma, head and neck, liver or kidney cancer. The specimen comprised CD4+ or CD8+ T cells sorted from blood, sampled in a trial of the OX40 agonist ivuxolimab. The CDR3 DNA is TGTGCCAGCAGTGAACTGGGGGCCGACTATTCGTACGAGCAGTACTTC. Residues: CASSELGADYSYEQYF.